This T cell receptor beta chain stems from a study of T cells in Graves' hyperthyroidism and ophthalmopathy. What was amplified from RNA transcripts were TCR beta CDR3 regions. A first-round RT-PCR of the TCR CDR3 used the HTBI primer set. MiXCR, run by TCRdb on the multiplex PCR reads, gives a single entry per CDR3 protein. The sample includes 730,000 or so distinct CDR3 sequences, 18% of them seen just once. Study-wide findings and caveats: The model made its ophthalmopathy prediction, and onset followed a median approximately 6 months later.

This CDR3 has 16 residues. Per germline, CDR1 LGHDT and CDR2 YNNKEL (reference sequence). V dropped 6 bases and J dropped 8; count of bases not matched to a gene: 10. This clonotype occurred many times. The antigen remains unidentified. This clonotype originated in a woman in her forties or fifties with Graves' hyperthyroidism that later progressed to Graves' ophthalmopathy. The genes are TRBV3-1 and TRBJ2-1; 13 positions match TRBD2. Sequencing was performed on blood. Here the CDR3 DNA reads TGTGCCAGCAGACAGCGGACTAGCGGGAGCGGGGATGAGCAGTTCTTC. Protein: CASRQRTSGSGDEQFF.